The 25 T cell receptor beta chains reported below all come from one sample, sequenced in a study of T cell repertoires in cytomegalovirus infection. Each CDR3 protein gets one entry after TCRdb re-called the reads with MiXCR. Of 200,000 to 300,000 distinct CDR3 sequences listed, less than 9.5% were seen once; the top ten hold over 13%. Sequencing used PBMCs. The receptor source for this set is a human donor in good health (CMV status not recorded). Some clones in this sample may be carry-over from other donors' samples.

A few counts support this clonotype. The V and J genes are TRBV2 and TRBJ2-1; D possibly uses TRBD1 or TRBD2 (5 bases each). V was clipped by 3 bases and J by 8 bases, with 8 bases between them. The CDR3 extends over 12 amino acids. Germline CDR1 and CDR2: SNHLY and FYNNEI. The CDR3 loop is CASSDRGYEQFF. The CDR3 DNA sequence: TGTGCCAGCAGTGACCGGGGCTATGAGCAGTTCTTC.

In this sample, this clonotype turned up a few times. The J gene is TRBJ2-7, the V gene TRBV4-1; the match to TRBD1 covers 10 bases. The V gene's germline CDR1 is MGHRA and CDR2 YSYEKL. CDR3 length: 14 amino acids. The V gene end was trimmed by 3 bases and the J gene end by 5 bases; junction bases not matched to a gene: 4. CDR3 nucleotides: TGCGCCAGCAGCCAGCCTGACAGGGGGCACGAGCAGTACTTC. Protein: CASSQPDRGHEQYF.

V usage is TRBV29-1 and J usage is TRBJ2-2; D unresolved. This CDR3 comprises 12 residues. V lost 2 bases and J 9 bases, leaving 10 bases between the germline ends. The V gene's germline CDR1 is SQVTM and CDR2 ANQGSEA. This CDR3 reads CSVERPGRELFF. CDR3 in DNA: TGCAGCGTTGAAAGACCCGGACGGGAGCTGTTTTTT.

The chain recombines TRBV7-9 with TRBJ1-2, with D possibly matching TRBD1 (5 bases). CDR3 length: 17 amino acids. Trimming took 3 bases from V and 1 from J, leaving 18 bases between them. Germline V gene data show CDR1 as SEHNR and CDR2 as FQNEAQ (reference sequence). The CDR3 DNA is TGTGCCAGCAGCTTGGGCCCGACAGACCGTTATAACTATGGCTACACCTTC. As protein: CASSLGPTDRYNYGYTF.

This clonotype appeared many times. The rearrangement uses TRBV10-3 and TRBJ1-5; the D is unclear. The ends were cut back, 4 bases at V and 0 bases at J, with 7 bases in the middle. Germline V gene sequence: CDR1 ENHRY, CDR2 SYGVKD. The CDR3 sequence is 14 residues long. Here the CDR3 DNA reads TGTGCCATCAGTGCTCCGGATAGCAATCAGCCCCAGCATTTT. As protein: CAISAPDSNQPQHF.

This clonotype has a handful of counts. This rearrangement joins TRBV12-3 or TRBV12-4 to TRBJ2-7; perhaps D is TRBD1 or TRBD2 (6 bases each). The V and J ends lost 8 bases and 1 base respectively, with 15 bases between them. The CDR3 runs to 14 residues. The CDR3 region has the DNA TGTGCCAGCCTGAGAGGGGGGTCATCCTACGAGCAGTACTTC. It translates to CASLRGGSSYEQYF.

This clonotype was detected ten times or more. The genes are TRBV7-2 and TRBJ2-1, with D unresolved. The V gene's germline CDR1 is SGHTA and CDR2 FQGNSA. The CDR3 has 14 residues. With 1 base removed from V and 2 bases from J, the gap between germline ends came to 6 bases. DNA for the CDR3: TGTGCCAGCAGCTTAGGACAAACCTACAATGAGCAGTTCTTC. Amino acid sequence: CASSLGQTYNEQFF.

Many counts were recorded for this clonotype. This rearrangement joins TRBV6-2 or TRBV6-3 to TRBJ2-3; D assignment may be TRBD1 or TRBD2 (5 bases each). This CDR3 has 14 amino acids. Deletions cut 3 bases from V and 6 bases from J, with 13 bases between. The germline CDR1 and CDR2 sequences are MNHEY and SVGEGT. The DNA for the CDR3 is TGTGCCAGCAGTTATACCCAGGGAGTGGATACGCAGTATTTT. Translated, it gives CASSYTQGVDTQYF.

The chain links TRBV20-1 to TRBJ1-4, with 7 bases aligning to TRBD1. CDR3 length: 13 residues. The J segment lost 8 bases and the V segment lost 4 bases, leaving 7 bases of the junction unmatched. Germline V gene data show CDR1 as DFQATT and CDR2 as SNEGSKA (reference sequence). The CDR3 loop is CSATDRVSEKLFF. The CDR3, as DNA: TGCAGTGCTACCGACAGGGTCTCGGAAAAACTGTTTTTT.

This clonotype was detected ten times or more. The genes are TRBV2 and TRBJ1-2, with a tentative D call TRBD1 (6 bases). Germline V gene lookup returns CDR1 SNHLY and CDR2 FYNNEI. This CDR3 has 13 residues. Between the trimmed V and J ends, which lost 7 bases and 6 bases, there was a span of 15 bases. The CDR3 nucleotides read TGTGCCAGCAACCCGGACAGTCCGCATGGCTACACCTTC. Its protein product is CASNPDSPHGYTF.

This clonotype was found a few times. The V gene is TRBV2, the J gene TRBJ1-2, with a tentative D call TRBD1 (6 bases). CDR1 and CDR2 from the germline V gene are SNHLY and FYNNEI. V gave up 6 bases and J gave up 11 bases, with 16 bases separating them. The CDR3 contains 12 residues. The CDR3 reads CASRGDNLGYTF. Written as DNA, the CDR3 is TGTGCCAGCAGGGGGGACAACCTGGGGTACACCTTC. Looking up the rest from reference TRBV2 and TRBJ1-2 gives the full variable domain: EPEVTQTPSHQVTQMGQEVILRCVPISNHLYFYWYRQILGQKVEFLVSFYNNEISEKSEIFDDQFSVERPDGSNFTLKIRSTKLEDSAMYFCASRGDNLGYTFGSGTRLTVV.

This clonotype was detected ten times or more. The rearrangement joins TRBV19 to TRBJ2-7; 8 bases align to TRBD1. The V segment lost 3 bases and the J segment 2 bases; nucleotides outside the gene matches: 9. Germline loops: CDR1 LNHDA, CDR2 SQIVND (reference sequence). The CDR3 contains 16 residues. The CDR3 here is CASSIIGGQVPYEQYF. The CDR3 DNA reads TGTGCCAGTAGTATCATCGGGGGACAGGTACCCTACGAGCAGTACTTC.

This clonotype came up a few times. The J gene is TRBJ2-3, the V gene TRBV7-8; the match to TRBD2 covers 8 bases. V gave up 3 bases and J gave up 5 bases; unmatched junction bases: 10. Germline V lookup: CDR1 SGHVS, CDR2 FQNEAQ. This CDR3 is 16 amino acids long. CDR3 in DNA: TGTGCCAGCAGCTTGCGAGCGGGGGAAGGGGGAGATACGCAGTATTTT. It encodes CASSLRAGEGGDTQYF.

Ten or more counts support this clonotype. This chain links TRBV29-1 with TRBJ2-3; TRBD2 matches 10 bases. Per the germline V gene, CDR1 is SQVTM and CDR2 is ANQGSEA. This CDR3 spans 14 amino acids. V was clipped by 6 bases and J by 5 bases; unmatched bases: 8. CDR3 loop: CSVKAGGQKDTQYF. The DNA for the CDR3 is TGCAGCGTCAAAGCGGGGGGGCAGAAAGATACGCAGTATTTT.

This clonotype was recorded at least ten times. The V and J genes are TRBV18 and TRBJ2-7, with D unclear. Germline V gene lookup returns CDR1 KGHSH and CDR2 LQKENI. The CDR3 sequence is 14 residues long. The V gene lost 1 base and the J gene lost 2 bases, with 9 bases spanning the gap. The CDR3 bases are TGTGCCAGCTCACCACTGGACGGGCCCTACGAGCAGTACTTC. It is translated as CASSPLDGPYEQYF. The variable domain in full, with the rest retrieved from reference TRBV18 and TRBJ2-7, is NAGVMQNPRHLVRRRGQEARLRCSPMKGHSHVYWYRQLPEEGLKFMVYLQKENIIDESGMPKERFSAEFPKEGPSILRIQQVVRGDSAAYFCASSPLDGPYEQYFGPGTRLTVT.

This clonotype appeared a few times. The chain joins TRBV4-2 to TRBJ1-5; D is uncertain. The CDR3 has 13 amino acids. Germline CDR1 and CDR2: LGHNA and YNFKEQ. Trimming shortened V by 1 base and J by 7 bases, and 8 bases separated the two germline ends. CDR3 nucleotide sequence: TGTGCCAGCAGCCAAGGTATAGAACAGCCCCAGCATTTT. Its translation is CASSQGIEQPQHF.

This clonotype was seen repeatedly, ten times or more. V gene TRBV19 combines with J gene TRBJ1-5, with D perhaps TRBD1 (5 bases). The germline V and J ends were trimmed by 9 bases and 1 base, with 16 bases remaining between them. The CDR3 is 15 residues long. CDR1 and CDR2 from the germline V gene are LNHDA and SQIVND (reference sequence). CDR3 DNA sequence: TGTGCCAGCACTACCAGGGCCGGGAGCAATCAGCCCCAGCATTTT. It specifies CASTTRAGSNQPQHF. The full variable domain, in which reference TRBV19 and TRBJ1-5 provide the parts outside the CDR3, is DGGITQSPKYLFRKEGQNVTLSCEQNLNHDAMYWYRQDPGQGLRLIYYSQIVNDFQKGDIAEGYSVSREKKESFPLTVTSAQKNPTAFYLCASTTRAGSNQPQHFGDGTRLSIL.

There are a few counts of this clonotype. V is TRBV12-3 or TRBV12-4 and J is TRBJ1-2, with 9 bases aligning to TRBD1. The CDR3 spans 14 residues. The V gene end was trimmed by 6 bases and the J gene end by 8 bases; junction bases not matched to a gene: 10. CDR3 amino acids: CASSNRDRVKGYTF. Written as DNA, the CDR3 is TGTGCCAGCAGCAACCGGGACAGGGTCAAAGGCTACACCTTC.

This clonotype showed up many times. V and J are TRBV7-2 and TRBJ2-7; TRBD2 aligns across 8 bases. Trimming took 4 bases from V and 7 from J; bases not matched to a gene: 9. Germline CDR1 SGHTA, CDR2 FQGNSA. The CDR3 extends over 14 amino acids. This CDR3 is CASSSGDGGGEQYF. DNA for the CDR3: TGTGCCAGCAGCTCCGGAGACGGGGGGGGTGAGCAGTACTTC.

As to this clonotype: A clone one base away is much larger, so this may be a read error. The J gene is TRBJ1-1, the V gene TRBV11-2, with D unresolved. The V gene lost 5 bases and the J gene lost 5 bases, with 15 bases spanning the gap. Germline V gene lookup returns CDR1 SGHAT and CDR2 FQNNGV. The CDR3 consists of 14 residues. Written as DNA, the CDR3 is TGTGCCAGCAGCCCCCTAGTACGGATGACTGAAGCTTTCTTT. Translated: CASSPLVRMTEAFF.

The chain is built from TRBV29-1 and TRBJ1-2, with 7 bases identical to TRBD1. The CDR3 totals 12 residues. Germline V lookup: CDR1 SQVTM, CDR2 ANQGSEA. V lost 7 bases and J lost 5; bases outside the gene matches: 7. The DNA of the CDR3 is TGCAGCGGACTCAGGGGACAGTATGGCTACACCTTC. Its protein is CSGLRGQYGYTF. The whole variable domain, filled in from reference TRBV29-1 and TRBJ1-2, reads SAVISQKPSRDICQRGTSLTIQCQVDSQVTMMFWYRQQPGQSLTLIATANQGSEATYESGFVIDKFPISRPNLTFSTLTVSNMSPEDSSIYLCSGLRGQYGYTFGSGTRLTVV.

This clonotype has only a few counts. CDR3 in DNA: TGTGCCAGCAGCTTAGGGACACTGAACACCGGGGAGCTGTTTTTT. It encodes CASSLGTLNTGELFF. This chain joins TRBV11-2 and TRBJ2-2; a possible D gene is TRBD1 (5 bases). The ends were cut back, 1 base at V and 1 base at J, with 7 bases in the middle. This CDR3 has 15 amino acids. The V gene's germline CDR1 is SGHAT and CDR2 FQNNGV.

This clonotype has a count of ten or more. The rearrangement uses TRBV28 and TRBJ2-3; a weak D match, TRBD2 (5 bases). The CDR3 length is 17 residues. Germline V gene sequence: CDR1 MDHEN, CDR2 SYDVKM. Trimming cost V 2 bases and J 2 bases, with 17 bases left between them. CDR3 DNA: TGTGCCAGCAGTTTAGGAGGTAGTCAGTTGATCACAGATACGCAGTATTTT. Translation: CASSLGGSQLITDTQYF.

There are many counts of this clonotype. The V and J genes are TRBV7-2 and TRBJ2-5; no reliable D call. CDR1 and CDR2 (germline): SGHTA, FQGNSA. This CDR3 comprises 14 residues. Trimming took off 0 bases at V and 1 base at J, with 6 bases between the two ends. CDR3 sequence (DNA): TGTGCCAGCAGCTTAGCGGGCTTCCAAGAGACCCAGTACTTC. This translates into CASSLAGFQETQYF.

CDR3 amino acids: CASNLRTGGLDTQYF. Here the CDR3 DNA reads TGCGCCAGCAACCTCCGGACAGGGGGATTAGATACGCAGTATTTT. V gene TRBV5-1 combines with J gene TRBJ2-3; TRBD1 agrees at 10 bases. The V gene's germline CDR1 is SGHRS and CDR2 YFSETQ. CDR3 size: 15 residues. The V gene end was trimmed by 6 bases and the J gene end by 5 bases; junction bases not matched to a gene: 9.